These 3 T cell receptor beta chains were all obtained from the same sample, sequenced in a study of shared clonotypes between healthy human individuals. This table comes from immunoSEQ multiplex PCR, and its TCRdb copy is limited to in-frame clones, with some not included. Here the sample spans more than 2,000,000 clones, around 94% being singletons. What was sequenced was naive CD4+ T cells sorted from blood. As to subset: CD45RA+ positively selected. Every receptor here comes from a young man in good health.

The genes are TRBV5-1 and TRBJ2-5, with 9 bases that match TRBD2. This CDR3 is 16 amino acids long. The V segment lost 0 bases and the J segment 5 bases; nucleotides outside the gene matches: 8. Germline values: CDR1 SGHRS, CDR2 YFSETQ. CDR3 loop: CASSLASAGGRETQYF. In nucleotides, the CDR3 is TGCGCCAGCAGCTTGGCCTCCGCGGGAGGGCGCGAGACCCAGTACTTC. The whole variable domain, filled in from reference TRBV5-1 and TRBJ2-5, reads KAGVTQTPRYLIKTRGQQVTLSCSPISGHRSVSWYQQTPGQGLQFLFEYFSETQRNKGNFPGRFSGRQFSNSRSEMNVSTLELGDSALYLCASSLASAGGRETQYFGPGTRLLVL.

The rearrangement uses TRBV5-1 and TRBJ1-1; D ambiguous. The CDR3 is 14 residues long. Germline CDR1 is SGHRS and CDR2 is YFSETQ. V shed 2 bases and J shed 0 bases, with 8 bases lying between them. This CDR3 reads CASSFTAVNTEAFF. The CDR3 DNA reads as TGCGCCAGCAGCTTTACGGCCGTGAACACTGAAGCTTTCTTT.

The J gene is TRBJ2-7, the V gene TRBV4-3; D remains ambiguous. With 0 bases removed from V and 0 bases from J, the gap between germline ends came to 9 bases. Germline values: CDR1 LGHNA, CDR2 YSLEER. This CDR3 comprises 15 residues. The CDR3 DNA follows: TGCGCCAGCAGCCAAGATGAGACGACCTCCTACGAGCAGTACTTC. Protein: CASSQDETTSYEQYF.